This T cell receptor (beta chain) originates from a study of Graves' ophthalmopathy and Graves' hyperthyroidism (dated by TCRdb to between 2017 and 2018). As for the study more broadly: Peripheral blood was collected at initial diagnosis, before any treatment. The independent validation cohort included under 20 hyperthyroidism patients plus 17 patients who later progressed from hyperthyroidism to ophthalmopathy. Following sampling, methimazole starting at 30 mg daily was administered to hyperthyroidism patients, and high-dose intravenous methylprednisolone was administered to ophthalmopathy patients. In five to seven hyperthyroidism patients, T-cell repertoires of thyroid tissue and blood were compared. To explore V-J signatures that separate ophthalmopathy from hyperthyroidism, a discovery set of about a hundred patients was enrolled, consisting of 43 with ophthalmopathy and around 57 with stable hyperthyroidism. The study used signatures of the TCR beta repertoire to tell Graves' ophthalmopathy apart from Graves' hyperthyroidism and to predict which patients would progress to ophthalmopathy. In total, approximately 130 blood samples were TCR-sequenced: 40 to 45 ophthalmopathy, under 85 hyperthyroidism and about 17 hyperthyroidism-to-ophthalmopathy patients. The 85 to 100 discovery patients were divided at random into training and test sets in a 7:3 ratio. Study-wide findings and limitations: Among expanded thyroid clonotypes with frequency above 0.001, most also showed up in blood, which suggests that blood repertoires may reflect the thyroid immune response. In cross-validation, the 13-signature model distinguished ophthalmopathy from stable hyperthyroidism with 87.88% sensitivity and around 84% specificity, while in the test set the corresponding values were about 79% and 69%. In validation, the model predicted ophthalmopathy progression with roughly 68% sensitivity and 72.22% specificity; more than ten predicted patients were CT-confirmed with GO in a median of roughly 6.8 months. No statistical method was used to set the sample size in advance, and the investigators knew which group each participant was assigned to.

Inclusive of the bounding cysteine and phenylalanine, the CDR3 is 13 residues long. CDR3 DNA is the only sequence kept; it has 39 bases, read in frame from the first base. Trimming takes 8 bases from V and 4 bases from J, and the germline ends sit 14 bases apart. From a lookup of the germline V gene, CDR1 and CDR2 are MNHNS and SASEGT. Comment on this clonotype: It has no known antigen specificity. The input lacks base qualities; no much larger clone sits a single base away.

For repertoire sequencing, TCR beta CDR3 regions were amplified from RNA transcripts. A first-round RT-PCR used HTBI primers with the Qiagen OneStep RT-PCR kit, followed by a second-round multiplex PCR, size selection and purification. Libraries were sequenced paired-end with 100 bp reads on an Illumina HiSeq2000. In the paper's pipeline: SOAPnuke was used for read processing, and reads with adapters, uncalled bases, a mean Phred below 15, or no exact constant-primer or identifier match were discarded. High-quality paired reads were merged with COPE v1.2.5. Clonotypes were defined as unique nucleotide sequences and were aligned to IMGT TRB V, D and J references using MiTCR v1.1. Only V-J combinations with frequency above 0.0001 were analysed, covering around 99% of repertoires. A TCR clonal expansion and chaos score per V-J combination was defined as the ratio of F50 clonal expansion to chaos observed in the TCRdist matrix. Welch's t-statistics and random forest were used to reduce features to 13 V-J combinations, which were fed into a naive Bayes classifier. The Morisita-Horn index was used to measure how similar the thyroid and blood repertoires were. TCRdb applied fastp at Q25 and MiXCR to the public reads, then kept only in-frame beta chains. Rows matching on CDR3 protein sequence are summarized as one entry with the most common DNA and genes. These V and J calls are TCRdb output, not the study's own analysis. The sample data list roughly 160,000 distinct CDR3 sequences, and around 39% of these were observed just once. The ten largest account for 7.5% to 10% of the sample.

The ophthalmopathy patients had moderately to severely active disease, with a Clinical Activity Score of 3 or higher, a NOSPECS grade of 4 or higher, and a disease duration of less than 3 months. Patients with other autoimmune diseases, uncontrolled infections, pregnancy or lactation were excluded. Clinical symptoms, serum thyroxine, TRAb, thyroid ultrasound and orbital computed tomography formed the basis of the diagnosis. PBMCs were isolated from about 10 ml of fresh peripheral blood by Ficoll-Paque density gradient centrifugation. Total RNA was extracted with Trizol reagent and quality-checked on an Agilent 2100 Bioanalyzer.

Rearrangement joined TRBV6-1 to TRBJ1-1; the D gene lacks a confident call. The sequencing input was peripheral blood. This clonotype originated in a man between 25 and 39 years old with Graves' ophthalmopathy. Donor details come from another sample of the same person, matched by shared clones. This receptor has the CDR3 CASREKSLTEAFF. The bases are TGTGCCAGCCGCGAAAAATCTCTCACTGAAGCTTTCTTT.